Detailed here is one T cell receptor beta chain. The clone's antigen remains unknown. Base qualities are not at hand, and no much larger clone is one base apart. The sample belongs to a study of technical replicates of blood from several donors (dated by TCRdb to about 2017). The CDR3 sequence holds 15 residues, the cysteine and phenylalanine included. Only the CDR3 DNA stays, 45 bases, in frame from base 1. Taken from the germline V gene, the CDR1 and CDR2 loops are SNHLY and FYNNEI. The junction shows trimming of 5 bases on V and 0 bases on J, plus 14 bases between the germline ends. The library was produced with the immunoSEQ multiplex PCR assay. TCRdb's version of the immuneACCESS table is confined to in-frame rearrangements and falls short of the full clone set. An unresolved V gene accounts for under half of the shortfall where checked; the remainder is of unknown origin. The sample yields 75,000 to 90,000 clones; approximately 93% were counted once. The ten largest clones represent approximately 0.35% of the sample.

This receptor was identified in a human donor in good health. This sequence uses TRBV2 and TRBJ2-7; tentative D gene TRBD2, with 5 bases matching. Sequenced: T cells isolated from PBMCs. The CDR3 sequence is CASSRAGADSYEQYF. The DNA sequence is TGTGCCAGCAGTCGGGCGGGCGCGGACTCCTACGAGCAGTACTTC.